This is a list of T cell receptor beta chains from one sample in a study of blood T cells in healthy people across ages. MiXCR, applied by TCRdb to the 5' RACE reads, yields one record per CDR3 protein. The table includes about 640,000 distinct CDR3 sequences, about 28% detected once. The sequenced material came from blood. All receptors derive from a woman aged 80 or older in good health. Each CDR3 is given with its conserved first and last residue. D genes are given only for firm matches. The size of a clone is reported for some rows only, either as once, few or many, or as a class for expanded clones.

J gene: TRBJ1-4
V gene: TRBV5-1
clone size: NA
D gene: NA
CDR3 DNA: TGCGCCAGCAGCTTGGTGGGCGTAACTAATGAAAAACTGTTTTTT
CDR3 protein: CASSLVGVTNEKLFF

J gene: TRBJ1-2
V gene: TRBV6-2/TRBV6-3
clone size: NA
D gene: TRBD1
CDR3 DNA: TGTGCCAGCAGCTTACAGGGGGCGCGGAGTACTAACTATGGCTACACCTTC
CDR3 protein: CASSLQGARSTNYGYTF

J gene: TRBJ2-1
V gene: TRBV7-3
clone size: many
D gene: TRBD2
CDR3 DNA: TGTGCCAGCAGCTTAACGACTAGCGCCTACAATGAGCAGTTCTTC
CDR3 protein: CASSLTTSAYNEQFF

J gene: TRBJ2-1
V gene: TRBV20-1
clone size: NA
D gene: NA
CDR3 DNA: TGCAGTGCTACAAGCGGATACAATGAGCAGTTCTTC
CDR3 protein: CSATSGYNEQFF

J gene: TRBJ1-1
V gene: TRBV5-1
clone size: many
D gene: TRBD1
CDR3 DNA: TGCGCCAGCAGCTTGGGGACAGGTTGGAACACTGAAGCTTTCTTT
CDR3 protein: CASSLGTGWNTEAFF

J gene: TRBJ2-7
V gene: TRBV2
clone size: NA
D gene: TRBD2
CDR3 DNA: TGTGCCAGCAGTGCCGTGGGACTAGCGGGTGTGCAGTACTTC
CDR3 protein: CASSAVGLAGVQYF

J gene: TRBJ1-1
V gene: TRBV29-1
clone size: NA
D gene: NA
CDR3 DNA: TGCAGCGCTAGGTCACAGGGATACACTGAAGCTTTCTTT
CDR3 protein: CSARSQGYTEAFF

J gene: TRBJ1-6
V gene: TRBV30
clone size: few
D gene: TRBD1
CDR3 DNA: TGTGCCTGGAGAAGACAGGGAGATTCACCCCTCCACTTT
CDR3 protein: CAWRRQGDSPLHF

J gene: TRBJ1-1
V gene: TRBV27
clone size: many
D gene: NA
CDR3 DNA: TGCGCCAGCAGCTTGAGTCAGGTGAACACTGAAGCTTTCTTT
CDR3 protein: CASSLSQVNTEAFF

J gene: TRBJ1-2
V gene: TRBV16
clone size: NA
D gene: NA
CDR3 DNA: TGTGCCAGCAGTCCTAATGCGGGGTATGGCTACACCTTC
CDR3 protein: CASSPNAGYGYTF

J gene: TRBJ1-5
V gene: TRBV5-1
clone size: few
D gene: TRBD1
CDR3 DNA: TGCGCCAGCAGCGCTACAGGGGGCCGCAATCAGCCCCAGCATTTT
CDR3 protein: CASSATGGRNQPQHF

J gene: TRBJ2-3
V gene: TRBV12-3/TRBV12-4
clone size: NA
D gene: NA
CDR3 DNA: TGTGCCAGCAGACTGGGGTGCTCAGATACGCAGTATTTC
CDR3 protein: CASRLGCSDTQYF

J gene: TRBJ1-5
V gene: TRBV6-1
clone size: NA
D gene: NA
CDR3 DNA: TGTGCCACCAGAGTCGGCCCAAAAGATCGGCCCCAGCATTTT
CDR3 protein: CATRVGPKDRPQHF

J gene: TRBJ2-1
V gene: TRBV3-1
clone size: NA
D gene: NA
CDR3 DNA: TGTGCCAGCAGCCAAGACTCATTGGAGACCCAGTTCTTC
CDR3 protein: CASSQDSLETQFF

J gene: TRBJ2-7
V gene: TRBV5-4
clone size: once
D gene: NA
CDR3 DNA: TGTGGCAGCAGTTTTGGAAGCTACGAGCAGTACTTC
CDR3 protein: CGSSFGSYEQYF

J gene: TRBJ2-1
V gene: TRBV5-1
clone size: many
D gene: NA
CDR3 DNA: TGCGCCAGCAGCGCGGACGGCGGCGCCAATGAGCAGTTCTTC
CDR3 protein: CASSADGGANEQFF

J gene: TRBJ2-6
V gene: TRBV15
clone size: many
D gene: TRBD1
CDR3 DNA: TGTGCCACCAGCAGAGAGACAGGGAGAGGGGCCAACGTCCTGACTTTC
CDR3 protein: CATSRETGRGANVLTF

J gene: TRBJ2-2
V gene: TRBV4-2
clone size: few
D gene: TRBD2
CDR3 DNA: TGTGCCAGCAGCCAAACCGGAGGACTAGCATTCGGCGGGGAGCTGTTTTTT
CDR3 protein: CASSQTGGLAFGGELFF

J gene: TRBJ2-1
V gene: TRBV14
clone size: many
D gene: NA
CDR3 DNA: TGTGCCAGCAGCCATGCCCGCTTGAGCTCCTACAATGAGCAGTTCTTC
CDR3 protein: CASSHARLSSYNEQFF

J gene: TRBJ2-1
V gene: TRBV6-2/TRBV6-3
clone size: many
D gene: NA
CDR3 DNA: TGTGCCAGCAGTCAGGACAACTTCTACAATGAGCAGTTCTTC
CDR3 protein: CASSQDNFYNEQFF

J gene: TRBJ1-2
V gene: TRBV28
clone size: many
D gene: NA
CDR3 DNA: TGTGCCAGCACAAACGACAGGTTGAATGGCTACACCTTC
CDR3 protein: CASTNDRLNGYTF

J gene: TRBJ1-2
V gene: TRBV30
clone size: NA
D gene: TRBD1
CDR3 DNA: TGTGCCTGGAGTCGGGGGCAGGGGGGTGGCTACACCTTC
CDR3 protein: CAWSRGQGGGYTF

J gene: TRBJ1-2
V gene: TRBV3-1
clone size: few
D gene: NA
CDR3 DNA: TGTGCCAGCAGCCAAGGGTCGGAAAGTCTACGTGGCTACACCTTC
CDR3 protein: CASSQGSESLRGYTF

J gene: TRBJ1-1
V gene: TRBV7-2
clone size: many
D gene: NA
CDR3 DNA: TGTGCCAGCAGCTTATCTGGGATGACTGAAGCTTTCTTT
CDR3 protein: CASSLSGMTEAFF

J gene: TRBJ2-1
V gene: TRBV3-1
clone size: few
D gene: NA
CDR3 DNA: TGTGCCAGCGGATCTCGCGGGGTCGCATACAATGAGCAGTTCTTC
CDR3 protein: CASGSRGVAYNEQFF

J gene: TRBJ2-3
V gene: TRBV20-1
clone size: many
D gene: TRBD2
CDR3 DNA: TGCAGTGCTAGAGCGAGCGGGGGGCCCGATACGCAGTATTTT
CDR3 protein: CSARASGGPDTQYF

J gene: TRBJ1-5
V gene: TRBV18
clone size: NA
D gene: NA
CDR3 DNA: TGTGCCAGCTCAGAAAAAGGGGGCAATCAGCCCCAGCATTTT
CDR3 protein: CASSEKGGNQPQHF

J gene: TRBJ1-1
V gene: TRBV6-5
clone size: NA
D gene: NA
CDR3 DNA: TGTGCCAGCAGCCTCGGTCCTAGAGCTTTCTTT
CDR3 protein: CASSLGPRAFF